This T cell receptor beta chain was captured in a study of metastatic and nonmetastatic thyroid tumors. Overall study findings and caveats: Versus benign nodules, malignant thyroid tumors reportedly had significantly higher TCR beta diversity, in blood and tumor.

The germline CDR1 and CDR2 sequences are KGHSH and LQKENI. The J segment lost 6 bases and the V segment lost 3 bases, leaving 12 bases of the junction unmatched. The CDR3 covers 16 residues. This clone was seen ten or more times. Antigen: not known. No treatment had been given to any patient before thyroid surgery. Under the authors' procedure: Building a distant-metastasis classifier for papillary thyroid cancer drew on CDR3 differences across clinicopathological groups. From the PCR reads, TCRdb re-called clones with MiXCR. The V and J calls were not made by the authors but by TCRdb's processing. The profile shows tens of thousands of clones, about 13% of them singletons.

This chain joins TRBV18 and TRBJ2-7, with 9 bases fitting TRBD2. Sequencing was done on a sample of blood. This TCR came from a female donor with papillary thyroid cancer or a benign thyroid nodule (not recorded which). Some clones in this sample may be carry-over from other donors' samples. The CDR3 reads CASSPNTGSGSSEQYF. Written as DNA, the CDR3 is TGTGCCAGCTCACCGAACACAGGTAGCGGGAGTTCCGAGCAGTACTTC.